This T cell receptor (beta chain) came from a study of identical twins. Points from the study as a whole: A cross-sectional statistical analysis, not follow-up of the same donors, supported the conclusions. Beta clonotypes that were abundant in cord blood contained fewer insertions, a pattern absent from memory repertoires.

Turning to this clonotype: No antigen is known for it.

TCRdb reanalysed the 5' RACE reads using MiXCR and keeps one entry per CDR3 protein. Counted here are a few hundred thousand distinct CDR3 sequences, just under 10% occurring once; the ten biggest clones make up around 3.1%. Everyone who gave samples was a healthy Caucasian. J gave up 0 bases and V 5 bases, and 8 bases lay outside the gene matches. The CDR3 extends over 17 amino acids. CDR1 is MNHEY and CDR2 is SMNVEV in the germline V gene (reference sequence). Separately, the same data were catalogued under a study of yellow fever vaccine responses in identical twins. Turning to that study: Twins' vaccine T cell response reportedly gave the appearance of partial convergence and partial personalization.

The rearrangement joins TRBV27 to TRBJ2-3; 10 nucleotides align to TRBD2. Sequencing used PBMCs. This clonotype originated in a woman between 18 and 29 years old in good health. CDR3 DNA: TGTGCCAGCAGTCCCTCGGGACTAGCGTTTAGCACAGATACGCAGTATTTT. As protein: CASSPSGLAFSTDTQYF.